The clone carrying this T cell receptor (beta chain) came up a few times. The target antigen is unknown. This entry comes from a study of shared clonotypes between healthy human individuals. Study conclusions and caveats: It was only blood that was sampled, and tissue repertoires likely differ.

HIV-negative, healthy adults without recent acute infections or vaccinations were the donors. TCRdb's copy holds only in-frame clones and misses some; the assay was immunoSEQ multiplex PCR. The table shows about 520,000 clones, with 81% occurring only once. The sequenced sample consisted of PBMCs. The clonotype was recovered from a woman in her 40s in good health. Some clones in this sample may be carry-over from other donors' samples.

The chain's CDR3 is CASSQSCPQLQETQYF. CDR3 sequence (DNA): TGCGCCAGCAGTCAATCGTGCCCCCAGCTCCAAGAGACCCAGTACTTC. The chain combines TRBV23-1 with TRBJ2-5; D gene uncertain. TRBV23-1 is identified as an open reading frame with a role that is uncertain. The CDR3 spans 16 residues. The V and J ends lost 0 bases and 1 base respectively, with 12 bases between them.